A selection of T cell receptor beta chains follows, all from one sample in a study of regulatory T cells in long-lasting Graves disease. TCRdb passed the multiplex PCR reads through MiXCR, listing each CDR3 protein once. The profile shows fewer than 500,000 distinct CDR3 sequences, around 16% of them singletons. This sample was shared with a second study, whose subject was T cells in Graves' hyperthyroidism and ophthalmopathy.

The sequences come from peripheral blood mononuclear cells (PBMCs), collected at new diagnosis, from a patient treated with antithyroid drugs. Receptor source: a middle-aged man with Graves disease. Each CDR3 is given with its conserved first and last residue. The D gene is left open where the match is weak. Clone sizes are given selectively: once, few, many, or a class where the clone is expanded.

TRBD2	TRBV11-3	TRBJ2-1	many	TGTGCCAGCGGGGGAAGCGGGGGCAATGAGCAGTTCTTC	CASGGSGGNEQFF
TRBD2	TRBV9	TRBJ2-1	NA	TGTGCCAGCAGCGCCCTAGCGGGGAGCCCCTACAATGAGCAGTTCTTC	CASSALAGSPYNEQFF
NA	TRBV28	TRBJ2-5	many	TGTGCCAGCAGTTCGCCTTACAGGGGGGGAGAGACCCAGTACTTC	CASSSPYRGGETQYF
TRBD1	TRBV12-3/TRBV12-4	TRBJ2-3	few	TGTGCCAGCAGTCCAAGACAGGGGGAGCACACAGATACGCAGTATTTT	CASSPRQGEHTDTQYF
TRBD1	TRBV28	TRBJ2-7	many	TGTGCCAGCAGTTCAACAGGGGTAGAGCAGTACTTC	CASSSTGVEQYF
NA	TRBV9	TRBJ2-3	few	TGTGCCAGCAGCGTCACGCGAAACACAGATACGCAGTATTTT	CASSVTRNTDTQYF
NA	TRBV30	TRBJ1-3	many	TGTGCCTGGAGTTCAGGGGTTGGAAACACCATATATTTT	CAWSSGVGNTIYF
NA	TRBV28	TRBJ1-2	few	TGTGCCAGCAGTCCACTACCGACCGGGGGCAGGGGCTACACCTTC	CASSPLPTGGRGYTF
TRBD1	TRBV30	TRBJ1-1	many	TGTGCCTGGAGTTCCTATCCGGGACAGTCCACTGAAGCTTTCTTT	CAWSSYPGQSTEAFF
NA	TRBV9	TRBJ1-3	NA	TGTGCCAGCAGCATTGACAGAAGCTCTGGAAACACCATATATTTT	CASSIDRSSGNTIYF
TRBD1	TRBV15	TRBJ2-7	many	TGTGCCACCAGCACCGGGACAGGGATCTACGAGCAGTACTTC	CATSTGTGIYEQYF
NA	TRBV30	TRBJ1-1	many	TGTGCCTGGAGGTTGACAGTGAACACTGAAGCTTTCTTT	CAWRLTVNTEAFF
TRBD1	TRBV5-1	TRBJ1-5	few	TGCGCCAGCAGCGTGGACAGGGGGCCCAATCAGCCCCAGCATTTT	CASSVDRGPNQPQHF
NA	TRBV2	TRBJ2-5	few	TGTGCCAGCAGTGAAGGGAGGAATGGGGAGACCCAGTACTTC	CASSEGRNGETQYF
NA	TRBV29-1	TRBJ1-1	NA	TGCAGCGTTGCAAAGTCGTCAGGGGTGTCTGAAGCTTTCTTT	CSVAKSSGVSEAFF
NA	TRBV20-1	TRBJ1-4	many	TGCAGTGCTGTTGGTAGGGATGAAAAACTGTTTTTT	CSAVGRDEKLFF
NA	TRBV29-1	TRBJ2-3	few	TGCAGCGTTGACCCCTCGTTAGCGGACACAGATACGCAGTATTTT	CSVDPSLADTDTQYF
NA	TRBV20-1	TRBJ2-7	NA	TGCAGTGCCCCCGTTCCCTACGAGCAGTACTTC	CSAPVPYEQYF
TRBD1	TRBV18	TRBJ2-3	many	TGTGCCAGCTCAGTGGACAGGGATACAGATACGCAGTATTTT	CASSVDRDTDTQYF
TRBD2	TRBV20-1	TRBJ2-1	NA	TGCAGTGCTGGACTAGCGGGAGGCTCCTACAATGAGCAGTTCTTC	CSAGLAGGSYNEQFF
NA	TRBV30	TRBJ2-5	many	TGTGCCTGGACGCAAAACCAAGAGACCCAGTACTTC	CAWTQNQETQYF
NA	TRBV30	TRBJ2-5	NA	TGTGCCTGGAGCCGGGCAGAGACCCAGTACTTC	CAWSRAETQYF
NA	TRBV12-3/TRBV12-4	TRBJ2-7	many	NA	CASSFGSGREQYF
NA	TRBV11-2	TRBJ1-4	NA	TGTGCCAGCAGCTTAGGGGCAGGAGCTAGTGAAAAACTGTTTTTT	CASSLGAGASEKLFF
NA	TRBV30	TRBJ2-3	many	TGTGCCTGGAGTGTTCTAGAAGATACGCAGTATTTT	CAWSVLEDTQYF
NA	TRBV28	TRBJ1-1	many	TGTGCCAGCAGTTTAAGACGCACTGAAGCTTTCTTT	CASSLRRTEAFF
NA	TRBV7-8	TRBJ2-3	many	TGTGCCAGCAGCTTACAAAGAAGCACAGATACGCAGTATTTT	CASSLQRSTDTQYF
NA	TRBV28	TRBJ2-5	many	TGTGCCAGCAGTTTAATGGGACTCGTTCCTGGAGAGACCCAGTACTTC	CASSLMGLVPGETQYF
NA	TRBV5-1	TRBJ2-2	NA	TGCGCCAGCAGCCAGGGGGGAGCGTCCGGGGAGCTGTTTTTT	CASSQGGASGELFF
NA	TRBV28	TRBJ1-1	few	TGTGCCAGCAGAACTTCACGGGGGGGAACTGAAGCTTTCTTT	CASRTSRGGTEAFF
TRBD1	TRBV20-1	TRBJ2-2	many	TGCAGTGCTAGTTCAGGACAGGTGCTCTGGGGGGAGCTGTTTTTT	CSASSGQVLWGELFF
NA	TRBV6-2/TRBV6-3	TRBJ1-1	few	TGTGCCAGCAGACCAGTCACCACAGCTGAAGCTTTCTTT	CASRPVTTAEAFF
NA	TRBV29-1	TRBJ2-3	NA	TGCAGCTGGAGGTCAGATACGCAGTATTTT	CSWRSDTQYF
NA	TRBV27	TRBJ2-7	many	TGTGCCAGCAGTTTAGATCTTGGGGGGAAGGGGCGCGAGCAGTACTTC	CASSLDLGGKGREQYF
NA	TRBV4-1	TRBJ2-1	few	TGCGCCAGCAGAAAAACGGGACCCTACAATGAGCAGTTCTTC	CASRKTGPYNEQFF
NA	TRBV7-8	TRBJ1-5	NA	TGTGCCAGCAGCTTAGCGGGACTAGGGGGGACAAATAGCAATCAGCCCCAGCATTTT	CASSLAGLGGTNSNQPQHF
NA	TRBV28	TRBJ1-1	many	TGTGCCAGCAGTCCATTAGACAGGAACACTGAAGCTTTCTTT	CASSPLDRNTEAFF
TRBD1	TRBV19	TRBJ1-2	few	TGTGCCACCCGCGACAGGGGAGCGCAGGGCTACACCTTC	CATRDRGAQGYTF
NA	TRBV27	TRBJ2-7	many	TGTGCCAGCAGTCCTGTTGACTCGTCCTACGAGCAGTACTTC	CASSPVDSSYEQYF
TRBD2	TRBV28	TRBJ2-4	NA	TGTGCCAGCAGTCCGCGCCGACTAGCGGGATTACTAGCCAAAAACATTCAGTACTTC	CASSPRRLAGLLAKNIQYF
TRBD1	TRBV9	TRBJ2-5	NA	TGTGCCAGCAGCGCAACCGGGACAGGGGTGGAGCAGTACTTC	CASSATGTGVEQYF
TRBD2	TRBV5-1	TRBJ2-3	NA	TGCGCCAGCAGCTTGGAATTAGCGGGGTACACAGATACGCAGTATTTT	CASSLELAGYTDTQYF
NA	TRBV27	TRBJ2-7	few	TGTGCCAGCAGTTTTTTCACAGGATACGAGCAGTACTTC	CASSFFTGYEQYF
NA	TRBV28	TRBJ2-2	NA	TGTGCCAGCAGAACCGGGACACCGAACACCGGGGAGCTGTTTTTT	CASRTGTPNTGELFF
NA	TRBV5-1	TRBJ1-2	NA	TGCGCCAGCAGCTTGGCGACGGCTACCCAGGGCTACACCTTC	CASSLATATQGYTF
NA	TRBV30	TRBJ2-2	NA	TGTGCCTGGAGTGTAACCGGGGAGCTGTTTTTT	CAWSVTGELFF
TRBD2	TRBV12-5	TRBJ2-1	many	TGTGCTAGTGGTTTGCCGAGCGTCGGGGGGTTTAGCTCCTACAATGAGCAGTTCTTC	CASGLPSVGGFSSYNEQFF
NA	TRBV5-1	TRBJ1-1	many	TGCGCCAGCAGCGAGATTCTAACCGGGTCTACTACTGAAGCTTTCTTT	CASSEILTGSTTEAFF
TRBD2	TRBV28	TRBJ2-7	once	TGTGCCAGCAGTTCCCAGTCGGGGGGACTAGCGGGAGGCGAGCAGTACTTC	CASSSQSGGLAGGEQYF
NA	TRBV7-9	TRBJ2-6	NA	TGTGCCAGCAGCTTAGGGCAGGGGTTCTCCGGGGCCAACGTCCTGACTTTC	CASSLGQGFSGANVLTF
NA	TRBV5-1	TRBJ1-1	many	TGCGCCAGCAGCACCCGACGGGGAAACACTGAAGCTTTCTTT	CASSTRRGNTEAFF
NA	TRBV12-3/TRBV12-4	TRBJ2-1	many	TGTGCCAGCCTCAAGGGGTTGTCCTACAATGAGCAGTTCTTC	CASLKGLSYNEQFF
TRBD1	TRBV5-5	TRBJ1-2	many	TGTGCCAGCAGCATTAGACAGGGCTGGGATGGCTACACCTTC	CASSIRQGWDGYTF
NA	TRBV28	TRBJ2-7	many	TGTGCCAGCAGTTTATCTAGCCTGTACGAGCAGTACTTC	CASSLSSLYEQYF
TRBD1	TRBV28	TRBJ2-4	NA	TGTGCCAGCAGTTCCCCGGACAGGGCGTCATACATTCAGTACTTC	CASSSPDRASYIQYF
TRBD2	TRBV28	TRBJ2-7	many	TGTGCCAGCACCCGACGCGGGGGAGGGAACGAGCAGTACTTC	CASTRRGGGNEQYF
TRBD2	TRBV12-3/TRBV12-4	TRBJ2-5	many	TGTGCCAGCAGCTTACTAGCGGGTCAAGAGACCCAGTACTTC	CASSLLAGQETQYF
TRBD2	TRBV30	TRBJ2-5	many	TGTGCCTGGAGTGTACTCGAAAGCGGGAGGGAGACCCAGTACTTC	CAWSVLESGRETQYF
NA	TRBV20-1	TRBJ2-7	few	TGCAGTACAGTCTCCTACGAGCAGTACTTC	CSTVSYEQYF